The following is a T cell receptor (beta chain) sequence with its context. This specimen belongs to a study of blood T cell repertoires in COVID-19. Looking at the study overall: The analysed material was cDNA or gDNA that came from T cells, B-cell-depleted T cells, or PBMCs.

Original methodology: Estimates of nucleated cell counts were drawn from the amplification of reference gene primers. The repertoire was sequenced with immunoSEQ multiplex PCR; TCRdb's copy has only in-frame clones and lacks some. V and J calls and clone size are copied from that table; D and trimming were computed from the DNA. The repertoire has a few hundred thousand clones, 70% to 90% of them found once; the top ten carry 0.7% to 1%. Seattle cases were enrolled at active infection and followed longitudinally. Per germline, CDR1 KGHSH and CDR2 LQKENI. There are 17 residues in the CDR3. V dropped 3 bases and J dropped 1 base, with 18 bases sitting between them.

The receptor's source is a human donor with COVID-19, enrolled during active disease. The donor label of this sample is uncertain. Sequencing was performed on peripheral blood. This chain connects TRBV18 to TRBJ1-1; tentative D call: TRBD1 (6 bases). CDR3 DNA: TGTGCCAGCTCACCCGGACAGAGCTTCGCGGCGAACACTGAAGCTTTCTTT. Translating it yields CASSPGQSFAANTEAFF.